These 5 T cell receptor beta chains originate from one sample sequenced in a study of blood T cell repertoires in COVID-19. The data were produced by immunoSEQ multiplex PCR, yet TCRdb's version contains in-frame clones alone and is incomplete. The sample has fewer than 100,000 clones; roughly nine tenths are singletons. The sequenced sample was peripheral blood. These receptors were taken from an older man in a cohort sampled during active COVID-19.

V is TRBV24-1 and J is TRBJ2-3; 10 bases line up with TRBD1. Germline CDR1 is KGHDR and CDR2 is SFDVKD. This CDR3 comprises 16 residues. The V and J ends lost 2 bases and 5 bases, in that order; junction bases with no gene match: 6. The CDR3 loop reads CATSDSRQGAVDTQYF. The CDR3 DNA reads as TGTGCCACCAGTGATTCCAGACAGGGGGCTGTAGATACGCAGTATTTT.

This clone has more than one count but fewer than ten. The rearrangement links TRBV5-4 to TRBJ1-4; 9 bases are shared with TRBD1. Per the germline V gene, CDR1 is SGHNT and CDR2 is YYREEE (reference sequence). This CDR3 contains 15 residues. Unmatched junction bases numbered 8, after V lost 4 bases and J lost 7 bases. The CDR3 coding sequence is TGTGCCAGCAGCCTGAGGGGACAGGGAAGTGAAAAACTGTTTTTT. This translates into CASSLRGQGSEKLFF. The full variable domain, completed using reference TRBV5-4 and TRBJ1-4, is ETGVTQSPTHLIKTRGQQVTLRCSSQSGHNTVSWYQQALGQGPQFIFQYYREEENGRGNFPPRFSGLQFPNYSSELNVNALELDDSALYLCASSLRGQGSEKLFFGSGTQLSVL.

This clone was counted a single time. V and J are TRBV29-1 and TRBJ2-5; tentatively, D is TRBD2 (5 bases). V was clipped by 3 bases and J by 3 bases, with 8 bases between them. There are 12 residues in the CDR3. CDR1 and CDR2 (germline): SQVTM, ANQGSEA. The CDR3, as DNA: TGCAGCGTTGACGAGGGAGAAGAGACCCAGTACTTC. Its protein product is CSVDEGEETQYF.

DNA for the CDR3: TGTGCCAGCAGCCCTGGACTGGAGGGGATGTATTTT. Amino acid sequence: CASSPGLEGMYF. This chain connects TRBV3-1 (or the pseudogene TRBV3-2) to TRBJ2-3, with TRBD2 as a possible D gene (6 bases). Trimming took off 4 bases at V and 14 bases at J, with 16 bases between the two ends. Germline CDR1 and CDR2: LGHDT and YNNKEL (reference sequence). The CDR3 runs to 12 residues.

This sequence joins TRBV21-1 and TRBJ2-7; no check of the table's D call, TRBD2, against the DNA was made. TRBV21-1 is flagged as a pseudogene. This CDR3 is built from 14 residues. Here the CDR3 reads CASSKLDCSYEQYV. The CDR3 region has the DNA TGTGCCAGCAGCAAACTAGACTGTTCCTACGAGCAGTACGTC.